Below, one TCR beta chain is given with its context. Its antigen is unidentified. PCR involved 60 Vbeta and 13 Jbeta primers. Data came from immunoSEQ multiplex PCR; TCRdb stores just in-frame clones and leaves some out. Of about 90,000 clones detected, over 65% appear once; the ten largest clones hold about 4.6%. Trimming removed 5 bases from V and 7 bases from J; junction bases left unmatched: 9. The length of the CDR3 is 14 residues. From germline, CDR1 is LNHDA and CDR2 SQIVND (reference sequence). The data were taken from a study of cytomegalovirus exposure and HLA in healthy donors. Findings and limits, study-wide: Prediction of most subjects' HLA-A and HLA-B alleles by TCR beta sequences was reportedly accurate.

The rearrangement joins TRBV19 to TRBJ1-2; 8 nucleotides align to TRBD1. The TCR was taken from a middle-aged woman in good health and CMV-seropositive. What was sequenced was PBMCs. This CDR3 reads CASSAETGDSGYTF. The CDR3 DNA is TGTGCCAGTAGTGCCGAGACAGGGGACTCTGGCTACACCTTC.